The present entry profiles one T cell receptor (beta chain) with its context. Its antigen is currently unknown. These data come from a study of radiotherapy plus CTLA-4 blockade in lung cancer. Study-level points and caveats: According to reports, early shifts in blood T cell clones, alongside interferon-beta, forecast response most accurately. Radiotherapy was combined with ipilimumab, and tumor-derived TCR clones then expanded in blood.

The V gene's germline CDR1 is KGHSH and CDR2 LQKENI. V dropped 8 bases and J dropped 3; count of bases not matched to a gene: 12. The CDR3 contains 15 residues. Assay: immunoSEQ multiplex PCR; the TCRdb copy retains only in-frame clones and omits some. The data show about 85,000 clones, around 88% seen once. Ipilimumab-mediated CTLA-4 blockade plus focal radiation was given to patients having chemo-refractory metastatic non-small-cell lung cancer. The source of this sequence is a human donor with non-small cell lung cancer who had a partial response to radiotherapy plus ipilimumab. Here the sequenced sample was peripheral blood, taken from a patient treated with radiotherapy plus ipilimumab. This chain joins TRBV18 and TRBJ2-5; 7 nucleotides line up with TRBD2. CDR3 amino acids: CASPQRGGNKETQYF. The CDR3 DNA sequence: TGTGCCAGCCCACAGCGGGGAGGGAATAAAGAGACCCAGTACTTC.